Below, 10 T cell receptor beta chains from the same sample are listed, as sequenced in a study of CD8+ T cells in alopecia areata. Stated treatment: oral pan-JAK inhibitor, 5-10 mg twice daily. After isolation, RNA underwent reverse transcription to generate cDNA as the sequencing template. Sequencing used immunoSEQ multiplex PCR; TCRdb keeps in-frame clones, though not all of them. This repertoire shows approximately 150,000 clones, 55% to 75% found once; its top ten account for 14%. This sample comprised CD4+ T cells sorted from blood, obtained at week 24, from a patient treated with tofacitinib. These receptors all stem from a human donor with alopecia areata.

This clone was counted a few times. The rearrangement links TRBV7-9 to TRBJ2-4, with TRBD1 matching over 9 bases. V lost 4 bases, J lost 8 bases, and 9 bases stayed unmatched. Germline loops: CDR1 SEHNR, CDR2 FQNEAQ (reference sequence). CDR3 size: 15 residues. Written as DNA, the CDR3 is TGTGCCAGCAGCTCCACGGACAGGGGAACTCACATTCAGTACTTC. Residues: CASSSTDRGTHIQYF.

The chain employs TRBV30 and TRBJ1-3; a weak D match, TRBD1 (5 bases). The CDR3 is made up of 14 amino acids. Germline-derived CDR1 and CDR2 are GTSNPN and SVGIG (reference sequence). The V end was cut by 2 bases, the J end by 2 bases, with 10 bases between. The CDR3 DNA sequence: TGTGCCTGGAGTCCCCTGACAGCTGGAAACACCATATATTTT. Translated: CAWSPLTAGNTIYF.

V is TRBV21-1 and J is TRBJ1-1; the D call of TRBD1 is as the table states it, not checked on the DNA. TRBV21-1 counts as a pseudogene. The CDR3 consists of 16 residues. In nucleotides, the CDR3 is TGTGCCAGCAGCAACCCACGACAGGGGGCGGGAACTGAAGCTTTCTTT. Its translation: CASSNPRQGAGTEAFF.

The chain has TRBV4-1 and TRBJ2-3; 15 nucleotides align to TRBD2. Unmatched junction bases numbered 8, after V lost 2 bases and J lost 5 bases. This CDR3 has 18 amino acids. CDR1 is MGHRA, CDR2 YSYEKL, per germline. CDR3 DNA sequence: TGCGCCAGCAGCCAACGGACTAGCGGGGGGGCTCGAGGAGATACGCAGTATTTT. It yields the protein CASSQRTSGGARGDTQYF.

V gene TRBV29-1 combines with J gene TRBJ1-1; the D gene is possibly TRBD1 (5 bases). Germline CDR1 SQVTM, CDR2 ANQGSEA. Trimming cost V 0 bases and J 7 bases, with 15 bases left between them. The CDR3 extends over 14 amino acids. The CDR3 coding sequence is TGCAGCGTTGAAGAGGTAGGCCAGGGCCTTGAAGCTTTCTTT. Translated: CSVEEVGQGLEAFF.

The chain is built from TRBV5-1 and TRBJ2-6, with a tentative D call TRBD1 (6 bases). V lost 1 base and J lost 0, with 8 bases in between. Germline CDR1 and CDR2: SGHRS and YFSETQ. This CDR3 has 16 amino acids. The CDR3 spells CASSLTTGSGANVLTF. The DNA of the CDR3 is TGCGCCAGCAGCTTGACGACAGGCTCTGGGGCCAACGTCCTGACTTTC.

This clone was seen once. The gene calls are TRBV25-1 and TRBJ1-6, with D perhaps matching TRBD1 (6 bases). The CDR3 has 14 residues. CDR1 MGHDK and CDR2 SYGVNS come from the germline V gene. V lost 8 bases and J lost 6, with 14 bases in between. The CDR3 spells CASGGTRTNSPLHF. The CDR3 nucleotides are TGTGCCAGCGGAGGGACACGGACTAATTCACCCCTCCACTTT.

V is TRBV30 and J is TRBJ2-4; D might be TRBD2 (5 bases). V lost 5 bases and J 0 bases, leaving 5 bases between the germline ends. The germline V gene has CDR1 GTSNPN and CDR2 SVGIG (reference sequence). The CDR3 runs 12 residues. The CDR3 DNA reads as TGTGCCTGGGGACTAGCCAAAAACATTCAGTACTTC. Protein product: CAWGLAKNIQYF.

In this sample, this clone turned up a few times. The chain couples TRBV2 to TRBJ1-2, with D possibly TRBD1 on 5 matching bases. V was shortened by 4 bases and J by 6 bases, with 18 bases between the two germline ends. Germline CDR1 is SNHLY and CDR2 is FYNNEI. The CDR3 covers 15 residues. In DNA, the CDR3 is TGTGCCAGCAGTGCCCCAGGGTCTAGGGGTAATGGCTACACCTTC. This gives the protein CASSAPGSRGNGYTF.

This clone was found a few times. The chain has TRBV27 and TRBJ2-3, with 8 bases that match TRBD1. With V trimmed by 5 bases and J by 5 bases, 21 bases remained unmatched. CDR3 length: 19 amino acids. Germline V gene data show CDR1 as MNHEY and CDR2 as SMNVEV (reference sequence). The CDR3 sequence is CASSRTGSGGLVNGDTQYF. CDR3 DNA sequence: TGTGCCAGCAGTCGGACTGGTTCAGGGGGCTTGGTGAACGGAGATACGCAGTATTTT.